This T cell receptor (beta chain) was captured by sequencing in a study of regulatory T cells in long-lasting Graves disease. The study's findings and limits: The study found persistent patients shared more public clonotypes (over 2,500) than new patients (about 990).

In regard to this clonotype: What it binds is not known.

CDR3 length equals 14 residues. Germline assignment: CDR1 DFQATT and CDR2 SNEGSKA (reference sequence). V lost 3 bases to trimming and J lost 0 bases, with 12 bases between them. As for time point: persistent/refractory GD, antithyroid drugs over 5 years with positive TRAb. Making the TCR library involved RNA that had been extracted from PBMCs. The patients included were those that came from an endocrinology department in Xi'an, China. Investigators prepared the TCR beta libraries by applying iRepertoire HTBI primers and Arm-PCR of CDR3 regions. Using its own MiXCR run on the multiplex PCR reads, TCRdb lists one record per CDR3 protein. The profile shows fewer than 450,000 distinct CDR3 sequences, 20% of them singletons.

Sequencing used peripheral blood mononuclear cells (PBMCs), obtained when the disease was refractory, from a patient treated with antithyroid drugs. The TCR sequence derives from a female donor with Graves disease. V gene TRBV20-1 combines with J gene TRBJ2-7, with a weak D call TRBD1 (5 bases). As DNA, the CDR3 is TGCAGTGCTAGTCCCAGGGTTCTCTCCTACGAGCAGTACTTC. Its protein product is CSASPRVLSYEQYF.